This entry concerns a single T cell receptor beta chain. Its specificity is not known. In the PCR, 60 Vbeta and 13 Jbeta primers were used. The data were produced by immunoSEQ multiplex PCR, yet TCRdb's version contains in-frame clones alone and is incomplete. The sample shows approximately 260,000 clones, nearly 95% of them seen only once. The data were taken from a study of cytomegalovirus exposure and HLA in healthy donors. General study points: Immune exposure data for these donors was limited to CMV serostatus.

The specimen was PBMCs. This clonotype was sampled from a girl aged 2-10 years in good health and CMV-seronegative.

CDR3 in amino acids: CASSQGTVLRNTEAFF. CDR3 nucleotides: TGCGCCAGCAGCCAAGGTACAGTTTTAAGGAACACTGAAGCTTTCTTT. The chain is built from TRBV4-1 and TRBJ1-1; D ambiguous. Germline assignment: CDR1 MGHRA and CDR2 YSYEKL. The CDR3 is made up of 16 amino acids. Trimming cost V 1 base and J 1 base, with 13 bases left between them.